This record concerns one TCR beta chain sequence. Its target is not known. The data originate from a study of cytomegalovirus exposure and HLA in healthy donors. The PCR had 60 Vbeta and 13 Jbeta primers. Assay used: immunoSEQ multiplex PCR; TCRdb lists only in-frame clones, some missing. The table has 150,000 to 180,000 clones, 70% to 90% seen once. J was trimmed by 2 bases and V by 3 bases; bases with no gene match: 4. Germline V lookup: CDR1 PRHDT, CDR2 FYEKMQ (reference sequence). The CDR3 contains 15 residues. Study observations and caveats: Evidence from a later analysis indicated that most CMV-associated TCR beta chains looked HLA-restricted. Most likely, a cluster of highly shared sequence variants arose as a sequencing artifact. It was only CMV serostatus that was available as immune exposure information.

This TCR was sampled from a woman aged 40 to 55 in good health and CMV-seropositive. The genes are TRBV13 and TRBJ1-2; 9 bases line up with TRBD1. Sample: PBMCs. The CDR3 nucleotides read TGTGCCAGCAGCTTCAGGACAGGGGTGAACTATGGCTACACCTTC. Amino acids: CASSFRTGVNYGYTF.